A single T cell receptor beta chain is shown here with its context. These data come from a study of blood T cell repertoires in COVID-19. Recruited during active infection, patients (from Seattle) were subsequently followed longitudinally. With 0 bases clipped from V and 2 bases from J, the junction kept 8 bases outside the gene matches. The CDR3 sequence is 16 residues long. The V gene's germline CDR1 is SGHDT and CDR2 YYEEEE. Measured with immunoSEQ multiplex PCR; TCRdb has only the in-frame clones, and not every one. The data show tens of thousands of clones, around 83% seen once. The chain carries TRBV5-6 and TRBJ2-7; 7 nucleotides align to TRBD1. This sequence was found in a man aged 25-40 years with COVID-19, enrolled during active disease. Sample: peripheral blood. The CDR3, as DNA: TGTGCCAGCAGCTTGGACACAGGGGTGTCGGCCTACGAGCAGTACTTC. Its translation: CASSLDTGVSAYEQYF.